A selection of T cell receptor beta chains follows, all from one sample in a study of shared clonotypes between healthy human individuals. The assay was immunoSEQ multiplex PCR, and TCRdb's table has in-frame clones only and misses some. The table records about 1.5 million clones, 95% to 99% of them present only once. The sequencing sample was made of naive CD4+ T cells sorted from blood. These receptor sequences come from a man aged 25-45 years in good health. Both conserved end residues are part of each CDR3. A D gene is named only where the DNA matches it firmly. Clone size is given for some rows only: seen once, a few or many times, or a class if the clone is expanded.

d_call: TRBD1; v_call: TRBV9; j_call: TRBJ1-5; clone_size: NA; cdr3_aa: CASSVGQGQPQHF; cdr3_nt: TGTGCCAGCAGCGTAGGACAGGGACAGCCCCAGCATTTT
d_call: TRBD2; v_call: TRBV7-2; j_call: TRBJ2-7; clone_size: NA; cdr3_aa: CASSSRTSGTYEQYF; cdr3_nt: TGTGCCAGCAGCTCTCGGACTAGCGGGACCTACGAGCAGTACTTC
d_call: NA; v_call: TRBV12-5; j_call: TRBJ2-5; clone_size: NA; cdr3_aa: CASGFPGMETQYF; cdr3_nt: TGTGCTAGTGGTTTCCCGGGGATGGAGACCCAGTACTTC
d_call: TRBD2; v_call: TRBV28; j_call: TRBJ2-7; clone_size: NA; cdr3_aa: CASSLTGTIYEQYF; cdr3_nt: TGTGCCAGCAGTCTGACGGGGACTATCTACGAGCAGTACTTC
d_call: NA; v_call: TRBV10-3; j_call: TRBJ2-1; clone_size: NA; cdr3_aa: CAISLVGGDGYNEQFF; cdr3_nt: TGTGCCATCAGTCTCGTCGGCGGGGACGGTTACAATGAGCAGTTCTTC
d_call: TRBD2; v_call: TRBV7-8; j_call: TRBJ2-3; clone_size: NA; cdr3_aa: CASRLARLAADTQYF; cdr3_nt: TGTGCCAGCAGGCTAGCGAGACTAGCAGCAGATACGCAGTATTTT
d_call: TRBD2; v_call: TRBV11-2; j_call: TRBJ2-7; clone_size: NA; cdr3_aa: CASSPAWGSGSVDEQYF; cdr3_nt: TGTGCCAGCAGCCCGGCGTGGGGAAGCGGGAGTGTCGACGAGCAGTACTTC
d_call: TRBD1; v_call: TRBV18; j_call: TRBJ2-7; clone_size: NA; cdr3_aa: CASSQDRVYTYEQYF; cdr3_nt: TGTGCCAGCTCACAGGACAGGGTGTACACGTACGAGCAGTACTTC
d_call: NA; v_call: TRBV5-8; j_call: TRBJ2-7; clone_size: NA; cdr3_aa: CASSFGRLDEQYF; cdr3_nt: TGTGCCAGCAGCTTCGGACGGCTCGATGAGCAGTACTTC
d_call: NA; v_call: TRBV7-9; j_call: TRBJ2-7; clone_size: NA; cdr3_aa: CASSPPAFGDHGYEQYF; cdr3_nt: TGTGCCAGCAGTCCCCCCGCTTTTGGCGATCACGGGTACGAGCAGTACTTC
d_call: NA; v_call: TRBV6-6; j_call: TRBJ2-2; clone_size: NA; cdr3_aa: CASTPGWVPTTGELFF; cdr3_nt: TGTGCCAGCACCCCCGGATGGGTGCCGACCACCGGGGAGCTGTTTTTT
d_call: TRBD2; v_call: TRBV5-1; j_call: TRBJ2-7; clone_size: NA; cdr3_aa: CASSLEASGTSYEQYF; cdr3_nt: TGCGCCAGCAGCTTGGAGGCTAGCGGGACCTCCTACGAGCAGTACTTC
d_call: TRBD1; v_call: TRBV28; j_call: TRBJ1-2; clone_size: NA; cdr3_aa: CASSLGTGVGGYTF; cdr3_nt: TGTGCCAGCAGTTTGGGGACAGGCGTCGGTGGCTACACCTTC
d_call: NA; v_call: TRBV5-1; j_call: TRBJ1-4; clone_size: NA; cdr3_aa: CASSLDTWHEKLFF; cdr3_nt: TGCGCCAGCAGCTTGGACACCTGGCATGAAAAACTGTTTTTT
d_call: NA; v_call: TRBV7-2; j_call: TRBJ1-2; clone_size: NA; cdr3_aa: CASSLRQVGYGYTF; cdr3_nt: TGTGCCAGCAGCTTACGACAAGTCGGCTATGGCTACACCTTC
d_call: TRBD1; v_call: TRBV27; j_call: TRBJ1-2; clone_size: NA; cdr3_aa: CASSSQGYGYTF; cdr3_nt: TGTGCCAGCAGTTCACAGGGGTATGGCTACACCTTC
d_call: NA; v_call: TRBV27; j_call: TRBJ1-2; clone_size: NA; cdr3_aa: CASSVRDNYGYTF; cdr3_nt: TGTGCCAGCAGTGTAAGAGATAACTATGGCTACACCTTC
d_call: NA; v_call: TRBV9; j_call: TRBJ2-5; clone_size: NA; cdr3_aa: CASSVALVRPQETQYF; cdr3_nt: TGTGCCAGCAGCGTAGCTCTTGTGCGGCCCCAAGAGACCCAGTACTTC
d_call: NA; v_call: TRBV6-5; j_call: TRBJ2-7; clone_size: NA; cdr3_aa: CASSYGRDYYEQYF; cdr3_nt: TGTGCCAGCAGTTATGGAAGGGATTACTACGAGCAGTACTTC
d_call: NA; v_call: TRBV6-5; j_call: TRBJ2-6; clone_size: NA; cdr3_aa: CASSYSMSGANVLTF; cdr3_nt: TGTGCCAGCAGTTACTCGATGAGCGGGGCCAACGTCCTGACTTTC
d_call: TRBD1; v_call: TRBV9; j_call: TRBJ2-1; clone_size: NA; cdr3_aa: CASSVSDRGWYNEQFF; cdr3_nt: TGTGCCAGCAGCGTGTCCGACAGGGGTTGGTACAATGAGCAGTTCTTC
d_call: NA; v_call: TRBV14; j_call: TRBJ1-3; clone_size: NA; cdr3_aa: CASSQGRRPGNTIYF; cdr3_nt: TGTGCCAGCAGCCAAGGAAGGCGGCCTGGAAACACCATATATTTT
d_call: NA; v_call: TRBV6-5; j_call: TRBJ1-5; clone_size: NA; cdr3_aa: CASGAGGGPQHF; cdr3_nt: TGTGCCAGCGGTGCCGGGGGAGGGCCCCAGCATTTT
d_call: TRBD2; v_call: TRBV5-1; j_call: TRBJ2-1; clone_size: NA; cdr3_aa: CASSLGPISASGMEEQFF; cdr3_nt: TGCGCCAGCAGCTTGGGGCCCATCTCGGCTAGCGGGATGGAGGAGCAGTTCTTC
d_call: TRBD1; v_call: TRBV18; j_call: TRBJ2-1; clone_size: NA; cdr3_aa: CASSPIRGQGVNEQFF; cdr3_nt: TGTGCCAGCTCACCGATACGGGGACAGGGTGTAAATGAGCAGTTCTTC
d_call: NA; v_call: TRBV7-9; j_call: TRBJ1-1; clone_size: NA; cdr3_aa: CASSLYQTGNTEAFF; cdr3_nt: TGTGCCAGCAGCCTATACCAGACAGGGAACACTGAAGCTTTCTTT
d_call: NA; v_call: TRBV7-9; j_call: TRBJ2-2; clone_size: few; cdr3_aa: CASSPEGGELFF; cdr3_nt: TGTGCCAGCAGTCCCGAGGGCGGGGAGCTGTTTTTT
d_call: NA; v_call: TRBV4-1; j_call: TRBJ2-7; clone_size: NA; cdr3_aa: CASSQEWVSEQYF; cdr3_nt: TGCGCCAGCAGCCAAGAATGGGTATCTGAGCAGTACTTC
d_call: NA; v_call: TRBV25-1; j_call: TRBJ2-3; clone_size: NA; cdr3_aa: CASSQEDRESQYF; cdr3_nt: TGTGCCAGCAGCCAAGAAGATCGGGAGTCTCAGTATTTT
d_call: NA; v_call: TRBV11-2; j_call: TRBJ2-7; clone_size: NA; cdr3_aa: CASRFEQYF; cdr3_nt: TGTGCCAGCAGGTTCGAGCAGTACTTC
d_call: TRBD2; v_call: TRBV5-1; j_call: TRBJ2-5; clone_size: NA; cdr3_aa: CASSLVLAGQETQYF; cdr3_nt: TGCGCCAGCAGCTTGGTTCTAGCGGGCCAAGAGACCCAGTACTTC
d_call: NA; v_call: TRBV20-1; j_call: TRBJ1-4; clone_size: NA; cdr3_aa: CSAPEGELFF; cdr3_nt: TGCAGTGCCCCAGAGGGGGAACTGTTTTTT
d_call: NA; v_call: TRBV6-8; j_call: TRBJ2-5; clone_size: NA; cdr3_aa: CASSYRRNQETQYF; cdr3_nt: TGTGCCAGCAGTTACCGACGCAACCAAGAGACCCAGTACTTC
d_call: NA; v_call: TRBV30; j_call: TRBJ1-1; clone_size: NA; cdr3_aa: CAWNRDGTEAFF; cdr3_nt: TGTGCCTGGAATCGAGATGGCACTGAAGCTTTCTTT
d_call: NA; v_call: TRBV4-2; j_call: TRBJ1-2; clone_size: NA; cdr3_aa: CASSQEGPGHGVYGYTF; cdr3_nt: TGTGCCAGCAGCCAAGAAGGCCCGGGACATGGAGTCTATGGCTACACCTTC
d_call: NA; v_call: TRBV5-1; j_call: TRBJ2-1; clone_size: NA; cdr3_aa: CASQPRSTYNEQFF; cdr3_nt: TGCGCCAGCCAGCCCAGGTCGACTTACAATGAGCAGTTCTTC
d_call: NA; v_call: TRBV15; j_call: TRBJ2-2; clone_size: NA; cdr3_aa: CATSRDNTGELFF; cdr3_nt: TGTGCCACCAGCAGAGATAACACCGGGGAGCTGTTTTTT
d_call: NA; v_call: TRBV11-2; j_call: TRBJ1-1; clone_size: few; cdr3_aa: CASSQAGRHTEAFF; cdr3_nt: TGTGCCAGCAGCCAAGCCGGGCGGCACACTGAAGCTTTCTTT